This TCR beta chain was captured by sequencing in a study of shared clonotypes between healthy human individuals. CD45RO-negative, CCR7-selected cells formed the naive CD8 fraction, which excluded terminally differentiated effector memory CD45RA+ cells. The donors, healthy adults who were HIV-negative, had experienced no recent acute infections or vaccinations. Donors comprised only Caucasian adults living in Nashville, Tennessee. As to this clone: Its cognate antigen is unknown.

At a deep level, the assay was run. Libraries were prepared by immunoSEQ multiplex PCR; TCRdb keeps only in-frame clonotypes and omits some of them. The table includes 1.5 million to 2.5 million clones, just under 95% detected once. Study observations and caveats: Only blood was sampled; tissue repertoires likely differ.

The germline V gene encodes CDR1 SEHNR and CDR2 FQNEAQ (reference sequence). V was pared by 0 bases and J by 5 bases, with 10 bases of the junction left unmatched. The CDR3 has 16 residues. The chain uses TRBV7-9 and TRBJ2-7, with 7 bases aligning to TRBD1. The sample comprised naive CD8+ T cells sorted from blood. This clonotype originated in a man aged 18 to 30 in good health. The CDR3 sequence is CASSLAGGVYDNEQYF. CDR3 sequence (DNA): TGTGCCAGCAGCTTAGCAGGGGGCGTCTATGACAACGAGCAGTACTTC.